The next 15 T cell receptor beta chains were all read from a single sample in a study of T cell responses to AZD1222 COVID-19 vaccine. TCRdb keeps only in-frame clones here, not all; method: immunoSEQ multiplex PCR. The table gives under 150,000 clones; the top ten clones make up about 2.2% of it. The sequenced sample consisted of peripheral blood. All receptors derive from an adult in good health.

V gene TRBV28 combines with J gene TRBJ2-7; 9 bases fit TRBD1. The CDR3 runs to 15 residues. From germline, CDR1 is MDHEN and CDR2 SYDVKM. V trimming: 7 bases; J trimming: 6 bases; junction bases outside the gene matches: 13. The DNA for the CDR3 is TGTGCCAGCACCCTACCGGGACAGGGAGGAGCCGAGCAGTACTTC. Residues: CASTLPGQGGAEQYF.

V gene TRBV7-6 combines with J gene TRBJ1-6; maybe TRBD1 (5 bases). The germline V and J ends were trimmed by 3 bases and 3 bases, with 12 bases remaining between them. The CDR3 sequence is 16 residues long. CDR1 and CDR2 from the germline V gene are SGHVS and FNYEAQ. In DNA, the CDR3 is TGTGCCAGCAGCTTTGGGACGGGACTCTATAATTCACCCCTCCACTTT. Translating gives CASSFGTGLYNSPLHF.

J is TRBJ2-2 and V is TRBV10-3; no firm D call. The CDR3 runs to 16 residues. V lost 2 bases, J lost 4 bases, and 14 bases lay in between. In germline, CDR1 is ENHRY, CDR2 SYGVKD. The CDR3 region is CAISEPKIKGTGELFF. The DNA of the CDR3 is TGTGCCATCAGTGAGCCGAAGATTAAAGGCACCGGGGAGCTGTTTTTT.

The rearrangement links TRBV2 to TRBJ1-5, with no clear D. This CDR3 spans 15 amino acids. Trimming left V 5 bases short and J 2 bases short, with 13 bases between. Germline loops: CDR1 SNHLY, CDR2 FYNNEI. The CDR3, as DNA: TGTGCCAGCAGTATAGTCCTCCCGGGCAATCAGCCCCAGCATTTT. Translation gives CASSIVLPGNQPQHF.

The chain is built from TRBV7-9 and TRBJ1-1; D is unclear. CDR3 size: 12 residues. Germline lookup yields CDR1 SEHNR and CDR2 FQNEAQ (reference sequence). Trimming removed 1 base at V and 4 bases at J, with 4 bases between. CDR3 DNA sequence: TGTGCCAGCAGCTTAGGGGCCACTGAAGCTTTCTTT. Protein product: CASSLGATEAFF.

The genes are TRBV5-1 and TRBJ1-2; D possibly corresponds to TRBD1 (6 bases). CDR1 is SGHRS and CDR2 is YFSETQ in the germline V gene. V was shortened by 3 bases and J by 4 bases, with 19 bases between the two germline ends. The CDR3 length is 16 residues. The DNA for the CDR3 is TGCGCCAGCAGCTCCCATACTCAGGGGCTCTCCTATGGCTACACCTTC. This translates into CASSSHTQGLSYGYTF.

The chain uses TRBV6-2 or TRBV6-3 and TRBJ2-6, with 7 bases matching TRBD1. The V segment lost 6 bases and the J segment 0 bases; nucleotides outside the gene matches: 8. This CDR3 is 17 amino acids long. Germline V gene data show CDR1 as MNHEY and CDR2 as SVGEGT. DNA for the CDR3: TGTGCCAGCAGCGACAGGGTCTCCAACTCTGGGGCCAACGTCCTGACTTTC. It yields the protein CASSDRVSNSGANVLTF.

This chain links TRBV11-1 with TRBJ2-7; the D gene is possibly TRBD1 (5 bases). V was clipped by 0 bases and J by 2 bases, with 11 bases between them. The CDR3 has 15 amino acids. Looked up from germline, CDR1 is SGHAT and CDR2 is FQDESV (reference sequence). This chain's CDR3 is CASSLAGQVPYEQYF. CDR3 DNA: TGTGCCAGCAGCTTAGCGGGGCAGGTACCCTACGAGCAGTACTTC.

This rearrangement joins TRBV5-1 to TRBJ2-3, with 13 bases that match TRBD2. Germline CDR1 SGHRS, CDR2 YFSETQ. The CDR3 is made up of 16 amino acids. With 3 bases clipped from V and 4 bases from J, the junction kept 5 bases outside the gene matches. CDR3 protein: CASSSTSGGAADTQYF. In DNA form, the CDR3 reads TGCGCCAGCAGCTCCACTAGCGGGGGGGCCGCAGATACGCAGTATTTT. The full variable domain, its missing parts supplied by reference TRBV5-1 and TRBJ2-3, is KAGVTQTPRYLIKTRGQQVTLSCSPISGHRSVSWYQQTPGQGLQFLFEYFSETQRNKGNFPGRFSGRQFSNSRSEMNVSTLELGDSALYLCASSSTSGGAADTQYFGPGTRLTVL.

The chain couples TRBV28 to TRBJ1-2; D ambiguous. Germline V gene lookup returns CDR1 MDHEN and CDR2 SYDVKM. Trimming left V 3 bases short and J 8 bases short, with 16 bases between. The CDR3 loop spans 14 amino acids. The CDR3 bases are TGTGCCAGCAGTTTCTCGGCGGGGAAAAAAGGCTACACCTTC. It yields the protein CASSFSAGKKGYTF.

The chain carries TRBV7-3 and TRBJ2-2; TRBD1 matches 8 bases. The CDR3 spans 15 residues. Germline-derived CDR1 and CDR2 are SGHTA and FQGTGA. J lost 8 bases, V lost 5 bases, and 10 bases had no gene match. This CDR3 reads CASSRTGTLGGELFF. The CDR3 bases are TGTGCCAGCAGCCGGACAGGGACACTGGGTGGGGAGCTGTTTTTT.

The chain employs TRBV4-1 and TRBJ2-6; D unresolved. Trimming took off 3 bases at V and 1 base at J, with 4 bases between the two ends. CDR1 is MGHRA, CDR2 YSYEKL, per germline. CDR3 length: 14 amino acids. In DNA form, the CDR3 reads TGCGCCAGCAGCCAGGAATCTGGGGCCAACGTCCTGACTTTC. The encoded protein is CASSQESGANVLTF.

The V gene is TRBV19, the J gene TRBJ1-5, with unresolved D. Trimming pared 8 bases from V and 5 bases from J, leaving 4 bases between. Germline V CDR1 and CDR2: LNHDA, SQIVND (reference sequence). This CDR3 has 10 amino acids. CDR3: CASGYQPQHF. Written as DNA, the CDR3 is TGTGCCAGTGGCTATCAGCCCCAGCATTTT.

The chain carries TRBV3-1 (or the pseudogene TRBV3-2) and TRBJ2-1, with TRBD2 identical over 7 bases. In germline, CDR1 is LGHDT, CDR2 YNNKEL (reference sequence). Unmatched junction bases numbered 5, after V lost 4 bases and J lost 5 bases. This CDR3 spans 14 amino acids. The CDR3 bases are TGTGCCAGCAGCCCCGGGACTACCAACAATGAGCAGTTCTTC. It encodes CASSPGTTNNEQFF.

The rearrangement uses TRBV5-6 and TRBJ2-1; D ambiguous. The CDR3 is made up of 13 amino acids. V gave up 4 bases and J gave up 9 bases, with 14 bases separating them. CDR1 and CDR2 from the germline V gene are SGHDT and YYEEEE. CDR3 in amino acids: CASSPRARSEQFF. In nucleotides, the CDR3 is TGTGCCAGCAGCCCTAGGGCGCGAAGTGAGCAGTTCTTC.